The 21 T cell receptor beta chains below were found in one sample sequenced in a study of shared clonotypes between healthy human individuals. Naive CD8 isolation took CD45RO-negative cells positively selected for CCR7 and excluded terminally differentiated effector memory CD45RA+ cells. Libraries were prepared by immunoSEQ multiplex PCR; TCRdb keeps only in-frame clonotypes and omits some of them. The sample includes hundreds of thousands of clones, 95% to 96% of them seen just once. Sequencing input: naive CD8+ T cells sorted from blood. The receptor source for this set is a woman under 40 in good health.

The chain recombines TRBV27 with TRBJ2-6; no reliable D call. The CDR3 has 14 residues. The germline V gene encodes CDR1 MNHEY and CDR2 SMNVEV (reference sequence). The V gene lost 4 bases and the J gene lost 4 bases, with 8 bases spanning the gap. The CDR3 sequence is CASSSVSGANVLTF. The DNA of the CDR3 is TGTGCCAGCAGTTCCGTTTCGGGGGCCAACGTCCTGACTTTC.

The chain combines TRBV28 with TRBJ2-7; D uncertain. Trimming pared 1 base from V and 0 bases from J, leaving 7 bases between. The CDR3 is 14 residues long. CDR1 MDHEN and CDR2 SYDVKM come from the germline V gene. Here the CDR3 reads CASSLFGYSYEQYF. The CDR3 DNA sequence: TGTGCCAGCAGTTTATTTGGGTACTCCTACGAGCAGTACTTC.

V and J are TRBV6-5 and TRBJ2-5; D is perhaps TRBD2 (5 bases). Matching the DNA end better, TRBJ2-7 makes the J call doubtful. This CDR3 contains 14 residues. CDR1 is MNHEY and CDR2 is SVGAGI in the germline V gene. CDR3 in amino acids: CASSYGSGNYEQYF. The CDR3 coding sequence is TGTGCCAGCAGTTACGGGTCGGGGAACTACGAGCAGTACTTC.

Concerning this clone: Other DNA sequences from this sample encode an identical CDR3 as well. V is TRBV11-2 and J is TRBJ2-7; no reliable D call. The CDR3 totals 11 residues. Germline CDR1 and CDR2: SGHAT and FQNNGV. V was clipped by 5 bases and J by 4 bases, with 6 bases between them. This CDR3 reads CASSGTYEQYF. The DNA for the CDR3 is TGTGCCAGCAGCGGCACATACGAGCAGTACTTC.

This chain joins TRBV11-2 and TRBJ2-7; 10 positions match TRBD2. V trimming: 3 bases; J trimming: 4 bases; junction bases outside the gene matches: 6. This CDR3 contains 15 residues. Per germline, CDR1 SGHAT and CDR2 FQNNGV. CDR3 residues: CASSFTSGMDYEQYF. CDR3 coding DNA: TGTGCCAGCAGCTTTACTAGCGGGATGGATTACGAGCAGTACTTC.

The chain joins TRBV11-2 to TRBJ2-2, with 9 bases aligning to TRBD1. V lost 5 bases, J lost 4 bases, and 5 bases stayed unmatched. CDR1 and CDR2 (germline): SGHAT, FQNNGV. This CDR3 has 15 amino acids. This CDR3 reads CASSPRTGATGELFF. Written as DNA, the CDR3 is TGTGCCAGCAGCCCCCGGACAGGGGCCACCGGGGAGCTGTTTTTT.

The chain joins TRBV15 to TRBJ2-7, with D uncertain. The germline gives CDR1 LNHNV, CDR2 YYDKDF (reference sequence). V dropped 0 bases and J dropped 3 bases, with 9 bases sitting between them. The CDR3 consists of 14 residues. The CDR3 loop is CATSRDLSYYEQYF. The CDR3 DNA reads TGTGCCACCAGCAGAGATCTCTCATACTACGAGCAGTACTTC.

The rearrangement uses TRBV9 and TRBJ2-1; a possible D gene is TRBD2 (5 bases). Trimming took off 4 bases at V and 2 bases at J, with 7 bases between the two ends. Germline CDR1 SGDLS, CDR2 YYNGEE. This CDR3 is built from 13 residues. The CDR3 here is CASSQRAYNEQFF. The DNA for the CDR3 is TGTGCCAGCAGCCAGAGGGCCTACAATGAGCAGTTCTTC.

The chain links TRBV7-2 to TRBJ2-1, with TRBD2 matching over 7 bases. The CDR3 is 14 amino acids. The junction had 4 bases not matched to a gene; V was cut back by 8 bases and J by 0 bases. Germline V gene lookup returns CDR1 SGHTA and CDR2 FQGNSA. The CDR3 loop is CASGVAGSYNEQFF. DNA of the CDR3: TGTGCCAGCGGGGTAGCGGGCTCCTACAATGAGCAGTTCTTC.

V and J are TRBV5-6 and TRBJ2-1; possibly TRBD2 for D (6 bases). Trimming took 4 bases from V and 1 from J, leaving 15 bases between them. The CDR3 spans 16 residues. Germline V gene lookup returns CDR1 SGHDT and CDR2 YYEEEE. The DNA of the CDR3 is TGTGCCAGCAGCGAGTCCCCGGGACTTTCCTACAATGAGCAGTTCTTC. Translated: CASSESPGLSYNEQFF.

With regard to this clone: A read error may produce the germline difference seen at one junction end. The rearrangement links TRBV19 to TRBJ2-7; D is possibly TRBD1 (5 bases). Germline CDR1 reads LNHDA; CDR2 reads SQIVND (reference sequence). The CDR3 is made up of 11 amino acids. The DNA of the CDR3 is TGTGCCAGTAGAATAGGGGCCGAGCAGTACTTC. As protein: CASRIGAEQYF.

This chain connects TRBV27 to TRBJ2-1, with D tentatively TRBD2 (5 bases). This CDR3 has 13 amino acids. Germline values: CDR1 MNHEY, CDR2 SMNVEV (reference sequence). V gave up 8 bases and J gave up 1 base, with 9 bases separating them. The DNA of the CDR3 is TGTGCCAGCGGCACTAGTTCCTACAATGAGCAGTTCTTC. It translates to CASGTSSYNEQFF.

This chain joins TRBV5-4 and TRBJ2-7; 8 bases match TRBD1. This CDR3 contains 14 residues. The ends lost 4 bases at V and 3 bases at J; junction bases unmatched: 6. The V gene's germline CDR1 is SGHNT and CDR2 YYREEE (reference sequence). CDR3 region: CASSIGQGGYEQYF. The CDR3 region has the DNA TGTGCCAGCAGCATCGGACAGGGCGGCTACGAGCAGTACTTC.

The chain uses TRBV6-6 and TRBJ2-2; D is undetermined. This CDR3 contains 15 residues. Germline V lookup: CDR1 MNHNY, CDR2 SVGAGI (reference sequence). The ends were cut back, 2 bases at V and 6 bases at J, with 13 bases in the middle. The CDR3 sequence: CASSYNLGSPGELFF. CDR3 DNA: TGTGCCAGCAGTTACAATCTAGGGTCTCCCGGGGAGCTGTTTTTT.

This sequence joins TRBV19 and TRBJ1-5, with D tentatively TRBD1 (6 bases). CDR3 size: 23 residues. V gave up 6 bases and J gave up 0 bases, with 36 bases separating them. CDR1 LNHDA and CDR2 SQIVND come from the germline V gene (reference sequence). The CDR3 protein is CASRELTDRMGFIRDYSNQPQHF. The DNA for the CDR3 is TGTGCCAGTAGGGAACTAACCGACAGGATGGGTTTTATTCGGGACTATAGCAATCAGCCCCAGCATTTT.

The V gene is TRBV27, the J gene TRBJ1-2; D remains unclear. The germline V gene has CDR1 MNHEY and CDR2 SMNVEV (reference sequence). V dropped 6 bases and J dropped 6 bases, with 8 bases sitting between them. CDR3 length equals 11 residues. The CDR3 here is CASRTNDGYTF. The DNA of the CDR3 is TGTGCCAGCAGGACCAACGATGGCTACACCTTC.

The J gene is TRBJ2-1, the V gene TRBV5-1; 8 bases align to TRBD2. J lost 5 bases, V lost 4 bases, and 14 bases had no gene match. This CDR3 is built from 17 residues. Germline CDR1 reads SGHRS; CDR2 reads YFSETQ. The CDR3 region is CASSPLLSGSGDNEQFF. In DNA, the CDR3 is TGCGCCAGCAGCCCCCTACTGAGCGGGAGCGGGGACAATGAGCAGTTCTTC. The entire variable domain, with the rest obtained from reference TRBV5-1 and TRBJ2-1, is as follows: KAGVTQTPRYLIKTRGQQVTLSCSPISGHRSVSWYQQTPGQGLQFLFEYFSETQRNKGNFPGRFSGRQFSNSRSEMNVSTLELGDSALYLCASSPLLSGSGDNEQFFGPGTRLTVL.

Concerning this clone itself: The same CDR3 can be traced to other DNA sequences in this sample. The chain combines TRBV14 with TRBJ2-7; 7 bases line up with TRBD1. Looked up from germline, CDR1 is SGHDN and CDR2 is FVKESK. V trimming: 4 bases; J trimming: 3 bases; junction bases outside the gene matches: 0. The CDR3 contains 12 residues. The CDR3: CASSPGGYEQYF. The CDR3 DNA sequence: TGTGCCAGCAGCCCAGGGGGCTACGAGCAGTACTTC.

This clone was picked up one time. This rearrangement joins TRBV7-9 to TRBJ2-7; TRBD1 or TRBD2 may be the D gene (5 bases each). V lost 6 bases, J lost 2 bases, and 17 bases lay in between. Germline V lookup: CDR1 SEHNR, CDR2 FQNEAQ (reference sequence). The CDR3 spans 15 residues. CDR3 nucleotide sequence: TGTGCCAGCAGTCGACCCCGGGACCAAACCTACGAGCAGTACTTC. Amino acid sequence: CASSRPRDQTYEQYF.

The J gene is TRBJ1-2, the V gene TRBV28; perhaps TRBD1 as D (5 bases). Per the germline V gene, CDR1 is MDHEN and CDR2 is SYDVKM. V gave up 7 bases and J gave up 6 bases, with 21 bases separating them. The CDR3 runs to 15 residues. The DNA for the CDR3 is TGTGCCAGCACCACCCCGTGGGCAGGGCCGGATGGCTACACCTTC. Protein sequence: CASTTPWAGPDGYTF.

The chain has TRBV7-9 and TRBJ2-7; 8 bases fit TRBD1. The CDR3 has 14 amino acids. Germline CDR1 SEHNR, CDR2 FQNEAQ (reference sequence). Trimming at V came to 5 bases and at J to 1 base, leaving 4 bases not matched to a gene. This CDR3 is CASSARDRSYEQYF. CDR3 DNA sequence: TGTGCCAGCAGCGCTCGGGACAGGTCCTACGAGCAGTACTTC.